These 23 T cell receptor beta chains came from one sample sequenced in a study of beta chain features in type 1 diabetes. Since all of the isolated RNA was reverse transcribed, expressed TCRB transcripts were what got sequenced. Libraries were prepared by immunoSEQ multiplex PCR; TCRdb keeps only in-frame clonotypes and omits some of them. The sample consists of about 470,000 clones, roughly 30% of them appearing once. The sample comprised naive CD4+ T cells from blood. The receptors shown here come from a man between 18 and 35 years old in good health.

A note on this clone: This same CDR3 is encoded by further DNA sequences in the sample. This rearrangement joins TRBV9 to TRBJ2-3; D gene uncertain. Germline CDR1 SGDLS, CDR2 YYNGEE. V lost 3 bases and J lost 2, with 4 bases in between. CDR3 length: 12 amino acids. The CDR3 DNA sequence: TGTGCCAGCAGCGCCCCCACAGATACGCAGTATTTT. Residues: CASSAPTDTQYF.

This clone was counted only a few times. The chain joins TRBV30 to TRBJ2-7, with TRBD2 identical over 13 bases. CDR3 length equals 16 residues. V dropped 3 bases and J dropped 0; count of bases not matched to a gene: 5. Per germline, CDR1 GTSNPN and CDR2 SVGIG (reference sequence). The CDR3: CAWSGLAGEGSYEQYF. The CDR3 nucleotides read TGTGCCTGGAGCGGACTAGCGGGAGAGGGCTCCTACGAGCAGTACTTC.

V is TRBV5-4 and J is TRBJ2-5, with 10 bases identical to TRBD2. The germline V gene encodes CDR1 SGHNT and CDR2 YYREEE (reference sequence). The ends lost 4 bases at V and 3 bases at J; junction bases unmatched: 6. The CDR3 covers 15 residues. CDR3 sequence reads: CASSLTSGRKETQYF. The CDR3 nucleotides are TGTGCCAGCAGCCTGACTAGCGGGCGAAAAGAGACCCAGTACTTC.

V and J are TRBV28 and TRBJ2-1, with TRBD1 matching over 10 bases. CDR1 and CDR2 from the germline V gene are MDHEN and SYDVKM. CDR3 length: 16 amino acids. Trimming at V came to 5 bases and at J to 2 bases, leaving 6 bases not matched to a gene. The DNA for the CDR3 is TGTGCCAGCAGTGGGGACAGGGGTAGCGCCTACAATGAGCAGTTCTTC. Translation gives CASSGDRGSAYNEQFF.

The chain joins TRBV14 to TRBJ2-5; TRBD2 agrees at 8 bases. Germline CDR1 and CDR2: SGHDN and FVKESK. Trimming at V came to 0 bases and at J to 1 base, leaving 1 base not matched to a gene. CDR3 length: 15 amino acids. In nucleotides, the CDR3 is TGTGCCAGCAGCCAAGACCTAGCGGGCCAAGAGACCCAGTACTTC. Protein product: CASSQDLAGQETQYF. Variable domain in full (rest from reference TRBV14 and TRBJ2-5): EAGVTQFPSHSVIEKGQTVTLRCDPISGHDNLYWYRRVMGKEIKFLLHFVKESKQDESGMPNNRFLAERTGGTYSTLKVQPAELEDSGVYFCASSQDLAGQETQYFGPGTRLLVL.

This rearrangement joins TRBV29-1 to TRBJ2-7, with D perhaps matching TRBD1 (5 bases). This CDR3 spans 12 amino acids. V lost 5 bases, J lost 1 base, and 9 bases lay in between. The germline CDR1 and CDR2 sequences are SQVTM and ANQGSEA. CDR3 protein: CSVLGVSYEQYF. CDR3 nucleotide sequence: TGCAGCGTTTTAGGGGTTTCCTACGAGCAGTACTTC.

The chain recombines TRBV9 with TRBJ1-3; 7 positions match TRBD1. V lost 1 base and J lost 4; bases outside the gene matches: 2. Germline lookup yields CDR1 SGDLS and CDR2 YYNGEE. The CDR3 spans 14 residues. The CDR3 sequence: CASSVTGDGNTIYF. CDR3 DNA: TGTGCCAGCAGCGTAACAGGGGACGGAAACACCATATATTTT. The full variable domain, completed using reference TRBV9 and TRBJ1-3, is DSGVTQTPKHLITATGQRVTLRCSPRSGDLSVYWYQQSLDQGLQFLIQYYNGEERAKGNILERFSAQQFPDLHSELNLSSLELGDSALYFCASSVTGDGNTIYFGEGSWLTVV.

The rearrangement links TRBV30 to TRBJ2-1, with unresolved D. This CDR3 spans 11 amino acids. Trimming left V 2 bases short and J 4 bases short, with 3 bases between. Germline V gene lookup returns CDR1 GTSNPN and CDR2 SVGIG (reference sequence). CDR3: CAWSHYNEQFF. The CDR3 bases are TGTGCCTGGAGTCATTACAATGAGCAGTTCTTC. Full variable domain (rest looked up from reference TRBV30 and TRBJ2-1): SQTIHQWPATLVQPVGSPLSLECTVEGTSNPNLYWYRQAAGRGLQLLFYSVGIGQISSEVPQNLSASRPQDRQFILSSKKLLLSDSGFYLCAWSHYNEQFFGPGTRLTVL.

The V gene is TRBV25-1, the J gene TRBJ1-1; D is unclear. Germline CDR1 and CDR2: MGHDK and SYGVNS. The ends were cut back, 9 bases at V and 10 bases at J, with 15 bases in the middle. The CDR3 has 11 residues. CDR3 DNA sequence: TGTGCCAGTTACTCTTCCCCGAGAGCTTTCTTT. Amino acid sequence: CASYSSPRAFF.

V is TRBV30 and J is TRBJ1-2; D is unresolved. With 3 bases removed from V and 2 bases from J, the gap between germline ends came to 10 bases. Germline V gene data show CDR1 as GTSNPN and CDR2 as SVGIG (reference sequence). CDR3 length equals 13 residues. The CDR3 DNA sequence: TGTGCCTGGAGAAATCAGATCAACTATGGCTACACCTTC. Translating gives CAWRNQINYGYTF.

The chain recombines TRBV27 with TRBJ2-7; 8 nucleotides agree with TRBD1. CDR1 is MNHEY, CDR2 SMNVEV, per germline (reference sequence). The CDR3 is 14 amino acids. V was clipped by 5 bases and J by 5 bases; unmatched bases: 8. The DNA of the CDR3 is TGTGCCAGCAGTCCGTGGACAGGGCCCCACGAGCAGTACTTC. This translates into CASSPWTGPHEQYF.

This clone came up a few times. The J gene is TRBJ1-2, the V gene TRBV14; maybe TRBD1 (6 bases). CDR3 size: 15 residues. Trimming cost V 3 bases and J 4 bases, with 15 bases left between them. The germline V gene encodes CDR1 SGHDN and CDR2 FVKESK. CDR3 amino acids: CASSQDSTRFYGYTF. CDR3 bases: TGTGCCAGCAGCCAGGACAGCACTCGTTTCTATGGCTACACCTTC.

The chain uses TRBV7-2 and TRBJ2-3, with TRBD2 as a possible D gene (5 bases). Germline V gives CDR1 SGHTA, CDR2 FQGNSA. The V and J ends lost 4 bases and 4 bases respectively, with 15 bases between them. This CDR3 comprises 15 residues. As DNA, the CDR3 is TGTGCCAGCAGCTCCTACGGCCTGAGGGCAGATACGCAGTATTTT. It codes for CASSSYGLRADTQYF.

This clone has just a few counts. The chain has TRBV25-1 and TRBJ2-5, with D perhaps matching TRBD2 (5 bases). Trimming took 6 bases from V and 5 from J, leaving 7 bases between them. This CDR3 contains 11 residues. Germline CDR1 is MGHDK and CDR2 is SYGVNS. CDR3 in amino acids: CASRRRETQYF. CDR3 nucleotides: TGTGCCAGCAGGAGGAGGGAGACCCAGTACTTC.

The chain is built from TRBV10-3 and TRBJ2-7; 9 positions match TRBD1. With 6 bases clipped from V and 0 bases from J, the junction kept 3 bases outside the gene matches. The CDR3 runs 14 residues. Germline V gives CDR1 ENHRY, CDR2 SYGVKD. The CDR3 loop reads CAIRTGGYSYEQYF. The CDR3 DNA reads TGTGCCATCAGGACAGGGGGATACTCCTACGAGCAGTACTTC.

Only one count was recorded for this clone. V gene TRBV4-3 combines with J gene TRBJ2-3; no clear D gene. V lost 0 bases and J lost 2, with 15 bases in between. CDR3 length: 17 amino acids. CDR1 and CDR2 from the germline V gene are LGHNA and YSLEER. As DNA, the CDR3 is TGCGCCAGCAGCCAAGAGCTTGTCAACCCCCACACAGATACGCAGTATTTT. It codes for CASSQELVNPHTDTQYF.

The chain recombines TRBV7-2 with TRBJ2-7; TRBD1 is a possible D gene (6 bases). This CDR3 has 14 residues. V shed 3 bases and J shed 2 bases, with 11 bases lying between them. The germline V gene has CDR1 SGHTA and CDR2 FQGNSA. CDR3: CASSFTGRTYEQYF. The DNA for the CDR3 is TGTGCCAGCAGCTTTACAGGGCGGACCTACGAGCAGTACTTC.

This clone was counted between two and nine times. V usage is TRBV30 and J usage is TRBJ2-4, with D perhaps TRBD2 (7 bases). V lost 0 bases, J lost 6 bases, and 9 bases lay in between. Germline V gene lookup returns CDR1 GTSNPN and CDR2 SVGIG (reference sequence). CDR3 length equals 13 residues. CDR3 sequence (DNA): TGTGCCTGGAGTGTGGGAGGGGGAAACATTCAGTACTTC. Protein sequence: CAWSVGGGNIQYF.

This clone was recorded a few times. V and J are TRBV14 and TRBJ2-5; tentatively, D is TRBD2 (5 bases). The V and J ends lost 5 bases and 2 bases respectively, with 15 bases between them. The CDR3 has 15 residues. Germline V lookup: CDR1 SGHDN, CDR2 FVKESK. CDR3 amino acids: CASSVFGRDQETQYF. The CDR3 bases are TGTGCCAGCAGCGTTTTTGGCCGGGATCAAGAGACCCAGTACTTC.

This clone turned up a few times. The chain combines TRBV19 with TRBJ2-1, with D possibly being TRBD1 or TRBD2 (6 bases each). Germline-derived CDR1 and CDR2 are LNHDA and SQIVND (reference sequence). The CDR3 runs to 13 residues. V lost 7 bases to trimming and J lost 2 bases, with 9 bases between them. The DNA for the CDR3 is TGTGCCAGTAATGGGGGGCCCTACAATGAGCAGTTCTTC. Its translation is CASNGGPYNEQFF. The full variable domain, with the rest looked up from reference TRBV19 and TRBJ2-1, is DGGITQSPKYLFRKEGQNVTLSCEQNLNHDAMYWYRQDPGQGLRLIYYSQIVNDFQKGDIAEGYSVSREKKESFPLTVTSAQKNPTAFYLCASNGGPYNEQFFGPGTRLTVL.

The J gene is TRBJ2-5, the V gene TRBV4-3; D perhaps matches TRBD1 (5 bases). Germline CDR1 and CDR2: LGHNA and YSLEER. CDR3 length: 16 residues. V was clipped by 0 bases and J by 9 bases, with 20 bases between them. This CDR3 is CASSQDSIRGVKPQYF. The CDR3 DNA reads TGCGCCAGCAGCCAAGATTCGATAAGGGGCGTAAAGCCCCAGTACTTC.

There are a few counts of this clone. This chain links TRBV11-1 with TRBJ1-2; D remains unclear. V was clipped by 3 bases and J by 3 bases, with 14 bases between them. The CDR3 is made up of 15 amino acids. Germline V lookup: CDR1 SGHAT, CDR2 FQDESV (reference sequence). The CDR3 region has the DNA TGTGCCAGCAGCTTGCGGGCCATCAGCTACTATGGCTACACCTTC. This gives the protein CASSLRAISYYGYTF.

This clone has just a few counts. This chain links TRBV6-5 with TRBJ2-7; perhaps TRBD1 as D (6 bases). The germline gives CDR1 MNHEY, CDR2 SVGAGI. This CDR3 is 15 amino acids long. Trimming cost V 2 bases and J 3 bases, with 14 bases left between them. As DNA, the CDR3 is TGTGCCAGCAGTTACAGCGGCACAGGGAACTACGAGCAGTACTTC. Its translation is CASSYSGTGNYEQYF.